These 22 T cell receptor beta chains share one sample of origin, sequenced in a study of OX40 agonist ivuxolimab in advanced cancers. The table came from immunoSEQ multiplex PCR; TCRdb's copy has only in-frame clones and leaves some out. The table shows 65,000 to 85,000 clones, with approximately 86% occurring only once. Material: CD4+ or CD8+ T cells sorted from blood, obtained in a trial of the OX40 agonist ivuxolimab. Every receptor here comes from an adult with an advanced solid tumor such as melanoma, head and neck, liver or kidney cancer.

V gene TRBV6-1 combines with J gene TRBJ2-7; 9 bases match TRBD1. This CDR3 contains 14 residues. Germline CDR1 reads MNHNS; CDR2 reads SASEGT. The J segment lost 6 bases and the V segment lost 6 bases, leaving 9 bases of the junction unmatched. The CDR3 loop reads CASRGGTGSVEQYV. CDR3 sequence (DNA): TGTGCCAGCAGGGGCGGGACAGGGTCTGTCGAGCAGTACGTC.

This chain links TRBV28 with TRBJ2-3; TRBD2 matches at 8 bases. J lost 1 base, V lost 2 bases, and 5 bases had no gene match. This CDR3 is built from 16 residues. Germline V CDR1 and CDR2: MDHEN, SYDVKM. Written as DNA, the CDR3 is TGTGCCAGCAGTTTAGCGGGACTAGGAGGCACAGATACGCAGTATTTT. Amino acid sequence: CASSLAGLGGTDTQYF.

CDR3 sequence: CASSTDRGQTYGYTF. For the CDR3, the DNA is TGTGCCAGCAGCACCGACAGGGGACAAACCTATGGCTACACCTTC. This chain links TRBV7-9 with TRBJ1-2, with 8 bases that match TRBD1. V trimming: 5 bases; J trimming: 4 bases; junction bases outside the gene matches: 9. Germline assignment: CDR1 SEHNR and CDR2 FQNEAQ (reference sequence). The CDR3 loop spans 15 amino acids.

The chain has TRBV5-1 and TRBJ2-3, with 14 bases aligning to TRBD2. Germline CDR1 is SGHRS and CDR2 is YFSETQ. Trimming removed 1 base from V and 3 bases from J; junction bases left unmatched: 7. The CDR3 contains 18 residues. CDR3 DNA sequence: TGCGCCAGCAGCTTGTACCCGGGACTAGCGGGGGTTACAGATACGCAGTATTTT. Protein product: CASSLYPGLAGVTDTQYF.

This clone was detected once. The V call is TRBV6-6, the J call TRBJ2-7; D ambiguous. The germline V gene has CDR1 MNHNY and CDR2 SVGAGI (reference sequence). V was shortened by 2 bases and J by 7 bases, with 6 bases between the two germline ends. CDR3 length: 11 amino acids. The CDR3 reads CASSYEGEQYF. The CDR3 DNA reads as TGTGCCAGCAGTTACGAAGGGGAGCAGTACTTC.

Here the CDR3 DNA reads TGTGCCAGCAGTCCACAGGGTAATCACGAGCAGTACGTC. Its protein product is CASSPQGNHEQYV. This chain connects TRBV6-6 to TRBJ2-7, with D possibly matching TRBD1 (6 bases). CDR1 and CDR2 (germline): MNHNY, SVGAGI (reference sequence). Trimming pared 5 bases from V and 5 bases from J, leaving 13 bases between. CDR3 length: 13 residues.

V gene TRBV10-3 combines with J gene TRBJ2-2, with D possibly matching TRBD1 (6 bases). With 5 bases removed from V and 2 bases from J, the gap between germline ends came to 12 bases. The CDR3 spans 15 residues. Germline CDR1 and CDR2: ENHRY and SYGVKD. CDR3 DNA sequence: TGTGCCATCAGTTCAGCCGGGACAAACACCGGGGAGCTGTTTTTT. It yields the protein CAISSAGTNTGELFF.

V usage is TRBV6-5 and J usage is TRBJ1-1; no clear D gene. V shed 0 bases and J shed 3 bases, with 11 bases lying between them. The CDR3 runs to 15 residues. Germline CDR1 MNHEY, CDR2 SVGAGI. This CDR3 is CASSYSTRPYTEAFF. The CDR3 DNA reads as TGTGCCAGCAGTTACTCGACCCGGCCTTACACTGAAGCTTTCTTT.

This chain links TRBV19 with TRBJ2-2; 7 positions match TRBD1. Unmatched junction bases numbered 4, after V lost 5 bases and J lost 4 bases. Germline-derived CDR1 and CDR2 are LNHDA and SQIVND (reference sequence). CDR3 size: 14 residues. The CDR3 loop is CASSVTGVTGELFF. Here the CDR3 DNA reads TGTGCCAGTAGTGTAACAGGGGTCACCGGGGAGCTGTTTTTT.

The genes are TRBV9 and TRBJ1-2, with 7 bases matching TRBD1. The germline CDR1 and CDR2 sequences are SGDLS and YYNGEE. The V and J ends lost 0 bases and 2 bases, in that order; junction bases with no gene match: 7. The CDR3 is made up of 16 amino acids. CDR3 region: CASSVDGDSQNYGYTF. DNA of the CDR3: TGTGCCAGCAGCGTAGATGGGGACAGCCAAAACTATGGCTACACCTTC.

J is TRBJ2-5 and V is TRBV11-2; D unclear. V was shortened by 5 bases and J by 5 bases, with 15 bases between the two germline ends. The CDR3 contains 14 residues. Germline V gene sequence: CDR1 SGHAT, CDR2 FQNNGV. The CDR3 loop reads CASSPALQVETQYF. CDR3 DNA: TGTGCCAGCAGCCCTGCCCTCCAGGTGGAGACCCAGTACTTC.

This clone was counted between two and nine times. The chain employs TRBV18 and TRBJ1-2; D might be TRBD1 (5 bases). The V and J ends lost 0 bases and 8 bases respectively, with 7 bases between them. This CDR3 region has 12 residues. Germline V CDR1 and CDR2: KGHSH, LQKENI. The CDR3 protein is CASSPPGGGYTF. Written as DNA, the CDR3 is TGTGCCAGCTCACCACCGGGGGGAGGCTACACCTTC. Full variable domain (rest looked up from reference TRBV18 and TRBJ1-2): NAGVMQNPRHLVRRRGQEARLRCSPMKGHSHVYWYRQLPEEGLKFMVYLQKENIIDESGMPKERFSAEFPKEGPSILRIQQVVRGDSAAYFCASSPPGGGYTFGSGTRLTVV.

The chain couples TRBV10-3 to TRBJ1-5, with D uncertain. V was clipped by 2 bases and J by 4 bases, with 6 bases between them. The germline V gene encodes CDR1 ENHRY and CDR2 SYGVKD. The CDR3 loop spans 13 amino acids. CDR3 region: CAISEAINQPQHF. CDR3 DNA sequence: TGTGCCATCAGTGAGGCGATTAATCAGCCCCAGCATTTT.

The chain employs TRBV5-4 and TRBJ2-1; the D call may be TRBD1 or TRBD2 (5 bases each). The V gene lost 4 bases and the J gene lost 7 bases, with 12 bases spanning the gap. Germline V CDR1 and CDR2: SGHNT, YYREEE (reference sequence). This CDR3 is built from 13 residues. In DNA, the CDR3 is TGTGCCAGCAGCAGGGGAGCAGAAAATGAGCAGTTCTTC. Translating gives CASSRGAENEQFF.

The chain has TRBV11-1 and TRBJ1-6, with TRBD1 as a possible D gene (6 bases). The CDR3 covers 14 residues. Germline CDR1 and CDR2: SGHAT and FQDESV (reference sequence). V lost 5 bases to trimming and J lost 7 bases, with 12 bases between them. CDR3: CASSERRGNSPLHF. The CDR3 nucleotides are TGTGCCAGCAGCGAAAGGAGGGGGAATTCACCCCTCCACTTT. Based on the CDR3 plus reference TRBV11-1 and TRBJ1-6, the full variable domain is EAEVAQSPRYKITEKSQAVAFWCDPISGHATLYWYRQILGQGPELLVQFQDESVVDDSQLPKDRFSAERLKGVDSTLKIQPAELGDSAMYLCASSERRGNSPLHFGNGTRLTVT.

The chain recombines TRBV19 with TRBJ1-1, with D uncertain. The CDR3 spans 14 residues. Per the germline V gene, CDR1 is LNHDA and CDR2 is SQIVND (reference sequence). The V end lost 4 bases, the J end lost 1 base, and 10 bases lay between the germline ends. The CDR3 reads CASSNPRPNTEAFF. The CDR3 region has the DNA TGTGCCAGTAGTAACCCCAGACCGAACACTGAAGCTTTCTTT.

The CDR3 reads CASSPRTGTSGNTIYF. The CDR3 DNA reads TGTGCCAGCAGTCCACGGACAGGGACCTCTGGAAACACCATATATTTT. The J gene is TRBJ1-3, the V gene TRBV28; 8 nucleotides agree with TRBD1. CDR3 length equals 16 residues. V lost 5 bases and J lost 0; bases outside the gene matches: 6. Germline values: CDR1 MDHEN, CDR2 SYDVKM.

The chain carries TRBV6-6 and TRBJ1-3; unclear D gene. The CDR3 totals 16 residues. V lost 4 bases and J 0 bases, leaving 13 bases between the germline ends. Per germline, CDR1 MNHNY and CDR2 SVGAGI (reference sequence). Here the CDR3 reads CASSSTMKSSGNTIYF. In DNA form, the CDR3 reads TGTGCCAGCAGTTCTACTATGAAGAGCTCTGGAAACACCATATATTTT.

J is TRBJ2-5 and V is TRBV7-2, with D tentatively TRBD1 (5 bases). CDR1 and CDR2 from the germline V gene are SGHTA and FQGNSA. Trimming removed 4 bases at V and 1 base at J, with 10 bases between. The CDR3 length is 14 residues. CDR3 sequence (DNA): TGTGCCAGCAGCTCACGACAGATCCAAGAGACCCAGTACTTC. It specifies CASSSRQIQETQYF.

This clone has a handful of counts. The chain carries TRBV19 and TRBJ1-1; TRBD1 matches at 9 bases. CDR3 length: 15 amino acids. The junction had 10 bases not matched to a gene; V was cut back by 5 bases and J by 6 bases. CDR1 LNHDA and CDR2 SQIVND come from the germline V gene (reference sequence). CDR3 amino acids: CASSPRTGVQSEAFF. The CDR3 nucleotides are TGTGCCAGTAGTCCCCGGACAGGGGTTCAATCTGAAGCTTTCTTT.

This clone was counted a few times. This chain joins TRBV6-5 and TRBJ2-2, with 7 bases identical to TRBD1. V was pared by 7 bases and J by 6 bases, with 2 bases of the junction left unmatched. Germline V gives CDR1 MNHEY, CDR2 SVGAGI. This CDR3 region has 12 residues. The CDR3 sequence is CASTQGAGELFF. CDR3 coding DNA: TGTGCCAGCACGCAGGGGGCCGGGGAGCTGTTTTTT.

The chain combines TRBV7-3 with TRBJ1-1; D not certain. The CDR3 is 13 residues long. V was clipped by 1 base and J by 3 bases, with 6 bases between them. Looked up from germline, CDR1 is SGHTA and CDR2 is FQGTGA. The CDR3, as DNA: TGTGCCAGCAGCTTAAGTCAGGACACTGAAGCTTTCTTT. This sequence encodes CASSLSQDTEAFF.